These T cell receptor beta chains were read from a single sample in a study of cytomegalovirus exposure and HLA in healthy donors. The method was immunoSEQ multiplex PCR; TCRdb's version includes in-frame clones alone and lacks a portion of them. The top ten clones hold about 3.1% of a sample with approximately 220,000 clones, roughly 80% of them seen once. Input material: PBMCs. Source of these receptors: a man aged 30-40 years in good health and CMV-seronegative. Both conserved end residues are part of each CDR3. For some rows the clone size is stated as once, few or many, or as a class when expanded; others skip it.

clone_size | j_call | v_call | cdr3_aa
. | TRBJ1-1 | TRBV11-2 | CASSWRQGDTEAFF
. | TRBJ2-5 | TRBV4-2 | CASSQEQRGALETQYF
. | TRBJ1-5 | TRBV19 | CASSPDGTGFNQPQHF
. | TRBJ1-1 | TRBV28 | CASSLAGRPSEAFF
. | TRBJ2-2 | TRBV6-5 | CAITGNTGELFF
. | TRBJ2-7 | TRBV11-2 | CASSFRGRQLLPYEQYF
few | TRBJ2-1 | TRBV5-6 | CASSLAPAGVLNEQFF
. | TRBJ2-1 | TRBV5-6 | CASSRWEGLAGFNEQFF
. | TRBJ2-7 | TRBV18 | CASSPLAGEQGGYEQYF
once | TRBJ2-3 | TRBV10-1 | CASSESAAGGPTDTQYF
. | TRBJ2-3 | TRBV5-1 | CASSFAGAVTDTQYF
. | TRBJ2-3 | TRBV28 | CASRGTSWDTQYF
. | TRBJ2-5 | TRBV11-1 | CASSLGAGRQETQYF
once | TRBJ2-7 | TRBV5-1 | CASSLVEASTEQYF
few | TRBJ2-7 | TRBV27 | CASSRESRSYEQYF
. | TRBJ2-3 | TRBV7-3 | CASSPIGFLRRCTDTQYF
once | TRBJ1-5 | TRBV2 | CASSVRGAPQHF
. | TRBJ2-7 | TRBV5-1 | CASSLERDRGDYEQYF
. | TRBJ2-3 | TRBV29-1 | CSVETGQGVTDTQYF
. | TRBJ2-7 | TRBV4-1 | CASSQVPREVGGSSYEQYF
. | TRBJ1-2 | TRBV2 | CASSTRDRGYGYTF
. | TRBJ1-5 | TRBV6-1 | CASSEWRGQGNQPQHF
. | TRBJ2-2 | TRBV19 | CASSVQTNTGELFF
. | TRBJ1-6 | TRBV6-5 | CASGGPNSPLHF
. | TRBJ2-5 | TRBV2 | CASSVSGGAGETQYF
. | TRBJ1-1 | TRBV14 | CASSPKTQGIEAFF
. | TRBJ2-5 | TRBV18 | CASSRETRHETQYF
. | TRBJ2-3 | TRBV6-1 | CASSLRDNKDTQYF
. | TRBJ1-5 | TRBV28 | CASTRSGSNQPQHF
. | TRBJ2-1 | TRBV6-6 | CASSLLAGGYNEQFF
few | TRBJ2-7 | TRBV27 | CASSLWARTRYEQYF
. | TRBJ2-5 | TRBV11-2 | CASSLSTGFQETQYF
. | TRBJ1-4 | TRBV4-2 | CASSQDRGKLFF
. | TRBJ1-1 | TRBV28 | CASDLRTGGTEAFF
. | TRBJ1-2 | TRBV25-1 | CASSEWEENYGYTF
. | TRBJ2-3 | TRBV7-2 | CASYTDTQYF
. | TRBJ1-2 | TRBV2 | CASSYGQARSPYGYTF
. | TRBJ2-1 | TRBV7-8 | CASSFRLAGGYNEQFF
. | TRBJ1-3 | TRBV2 | CASSPPGGGNTIYF
. | TRBJ2-7 | TRBV29-1 | CSVRDNSYEQYF
. | TRBJ2-7 | TRBV4-2 | CASSQDTGYDYEQYF
once | TRBJ2-7 | TRBV20-1 | CRVHNRGF